The 22 T cell receptor beta chains below were found in one sample sequenced in a study of T cell repertoires in ileal Crohn's disease. TCRdb's copy holds only in-frame clones and misses some; the assay was immunoSEQ multiplex PCR. The data contain around 17,000 clones, around 88% of them singletons. The sample was ileal tissue. The receptors were gathered from an adult with Crohn's disease.

The chain has TRBV4-2 and TRBJ2-1; no reliable D call. This CDR3 spans 15 amino acids. The germline gives CDR1 LGHNA, CDR2 YNFKEQ. V was trimmed by 0 bases and J by 4 bases, leaving 10 bases between them. DNA for the CDR3: TGTGCCAGCAGCCAAGAAATGGAGATTTACAATGAGCAGTTCTTC. This translates into CASSQEMEIYNEQFF.

This clone came up once. J is TRBJ1-2 and V is TRBV14; 9 nucleotides match TRBD1. This CDR3 is 13 amino acids long. The J segment lost 8 bases and the V segment lost 6 bases, leaving 7 bases of the junction unmatched. From germline, CDR1 is SGHDN and CDR2 FVKESK. This CDR3 reads CASRPQGASGYTF. CDR3 DNA: TGTGCCAGCAGACCACAGGGGGCTAGCGGCTACACCTTC.

The J gene is TRBJ2-2, the V gene TRBV27, with D tentatively TRBD1 (5 bases). This CDR3 region has 14 residues. V lost 4 bases, J lost 6 bases, and 12 bases lay in between. CDR1 and CDR2 (germline): MNHEY, SMNVEV (reference sequence). CDR3 coding DNA: TGTGCCAGCAGTTCTGGGGCCACGGCCGGGGAGCTGTTTTTT. Translation: CASSSGATAGELFF.

This rearrangement joins TRBV19 to TRBJ1-5; 10 bases align to TRBD1. The germline V gene encodes CDR1 LNHDA and CDR2 SQIVND (reference sequence). The ends lost 5 bases at V and 0 bases at J; junction bases unmatched: 7. The CDR3 sequence is 17 residues long. The CDR3 region is CASSPGQGTHSNQPQHF. The CDR3 DNA reads as TGTGCCAGTAGTCCGGGACAGGGGACTCATAGCAATCAGCCCCAGCATTTT. The variable domain in full, completed from reference TRBV19 and TRBJ1-5, reads DGGITQSPKYLFRKEGQNVTLSCEQNLNHDAMYWYRQDPGQGLRLIYYSQIVNDFQKGDIAEGYSVSREKKESFPLTVTSAQKNPTAFYLCASSPGQGTHSNQPQHFGDGTRLSIL.

This clone is a singleton in its sample. The rearrangement joins TRBV6-5 to TRBJ1-4; maybe TRBD1 (5 bases). The CDR3 is 14 residues long. CDR1 and CDR2 (germline): MNHEY, SVGAGI. With 3 bases removed from V and 8 bases from J, the gap between germline ends came to 13 bases. In DNA, the CDR3 is TGTGCCAGCAGTTATGGGCAGGGAAACGAAAAACTGTTTTTT. It encodes CASSYGQGNEKLFF.

The rearrangement uses TRBV11-2 and TRBJ2-7; 11 bases line up with TRBD2. Trimming at V came to 3 bases and at J to 6 bases, leaving 7 bases not matched to a gene. The germline CDR1 and CDR2 sequences are SGHAT and FQNNGV. The CDR3 has 15 amino acids. CDR3 sequence (DNA): TGTGCCAGCAGCTTCGGGACTAGCGGATTTGGCGAGCAGTACTTC. This sequence encodes CASSFGTSGFGEQYF.

This clone was seen only a few times. The J gene is TRBJ1-3, the V gene TRBV5-1; weak D call: TRBD1 (5 bases). Trimming took 3 bases from V and 1 from J, leaving 11 bases between them. This CDR3 region has 15 residues. Germline lookup yields CDR1 SGHRS and CDR2 YFSETQ. DNA of the CDR3: TGCGCCAGCAGCTCAACAGGATTATCTGGAAACACCATATATTTT. This translates into CASSSTGLSGNTIYF.

This sequence joins TRBV28 and TRBJ2-2; D uncertain. The CDR3 spans 13 residues. V was pared by 6 bases and J by 0 bases, with 5 bases between. The germline V gene has CDR1 MDHEN and CDR2 SYDVKM. As DNA, the CDR3 is TGTGCCAGCAGCGGTCCGAACACCGGGGAGCTGTTTTTT. This gives the protein CASSGPNTGELFF.

This chain uses TRBV28 with TRBJ1-1; 9 positions agree with TRBD1. This CDR3 contains 15 residues. V lost 9 bases and J lost 4; bases outside the gene matches: 12. Germline CDR1 reads MDHEN; CDR2 reads SYDVKM. The chain's CDR3 is CASLTQGAPGTEAFF. CDR3 nucleotide sequence: TGTGCCAGTTTAACACAGGGGGCGCCGGGCACTGAAGCTTTCTTT.

The genes are TRBV25-1 and TRBJ2-7, with 12 nucleotides matching TRBD1. In germline, CDR1 is MGHDK, CDR2 SYGVNS. V shed 4 bases, J shed 6 bases, and the junction held 4 bases outside the gene matches. This CDR3 has 14 amino acids. CDR3 amino acids: CASSVGQGAREQYF. The CDR3 DNA reads as TGTGCCAGCAGTGTGGGACAGGGGGCGCGCGAGCAGTACTTC.

The V and J genes are TRBV5-5 and TRBJ1-1; the D is unclear. The CDR3 consists of 14 residues. Trimming took off 3 bases at V and 0 bases at J, with 9 bases between the two ends. In germline, CDR1 is SGHKS, CDR2 YYEKEE (reference sequence). The CDR3 sequence is CASSWGVMNTEAFF. CDR3 bases: TGTGCCAGCAGCTGGGGAGTCATGAACACTGAAGCTTTCTTT.

The V and J genes are TRBV5-6 and TRBJ2-7; D not resolved. With 0 bases removed from V and 1 base from J, the gap between germline ends came to 8 bases. This CDR3 has 14 residues. Germline CDR1 SGHDT, CDR2 YYEEEE. CDR3 DNA: TGTGCCAGCAGCTTGGGTCCCACTTCCTACGAGCAGTACTTC. Translation: CASSLGPTSYEQYF.

The chain couples TRBV9 to TRBJ2-5; TRBD2 is a possible D gene (6 bases). Germline values: CDR1 SGDLS, CDR2 YYNGEE. The germline V and J ends were trimmed by 3 bases and 3 bases, with 12 bases remaining between them. This CDR3 spans 14 amino acids. CDR3 sequence reads: CASSEAGSEETQYF. The CDR3, as DNA: TGTGCCAGCAGCGAGGCGGGGTCGGAAGAGACCCAGTACTTC.

V is TRBV7-9 and J is TRBJ2-7; 9 bases are a match to TRBD2. The CDR3 spans 16 residues. CDR1 is SEHNR and CDR2 is FQNEAQ in the germline V gene (reference sequence). J lost 0 bases, V lost 5 bases, and 8 bases had no gene match. The CDR3 DNA sequence: TGTGCCAGCAGCCCGCCCCGGGGACTAGCCTCCTACGAGCAGTACTTC. Encoded protein: CASSPPRGLASYEQYF.

The chain employs TRBV5-1 and TRBJ2-1; D gene unclear. Per the germline V gene, CDR1 is SGHRS and CDR2 is YFSETQ. The CDR3 totals 12 residues. The V end was cut by 4 bases, the J end by 8 bases, with 10 bases between. The CDR3 is CASSRGEDEQFF. The CDR3 DNA reads as TGCGCCAGCAGCCGTGGCGAGGATGAGCAGTTCTTC.

This clone was counted between two and nine times. The CDR3 sequence: CASSWTSGNYEQYF. As DNA, the CDR3 is TGTGCCAGCAGCTGGACTAGCGGGAACTACGAGCAGTACTTC. The rearrangement uses TRBV7-8 and TRBJ2-7; 12 bases agree with TRBD2. The germline V gene encodes CDR1 SGHVS and CDR2 FQNEAQ. The CDR3 is 14 residues long. The V gene end was trimmed by 4 bases and the J gene end by 3 bases; junction bases not matched to a gene: 1.

The chain recombines TRBV6-6 with TRBJ2-1; possible D gene TRBD1, 6 bases. The CDR3 contains 15 residues. The V end lost 6 bases, the J end lost 8 bases, and 20 bases lay between the germline ends. The V gene's germline CDR1 is MNHNY and CDR2 SVGAGI (reference sequence). The CDR3 protein is CASRGAPAQGYEQFF. The CDR3 nucleotides read TGTGCCAGCAGGGGGGCCCCAGCTCAGGGCTATGAGCAGTTCTTC.

V gene TRBV13 combines with J gene TRBJ1-5; a possible D gene is TRBD1 (5 bases). This CDR3 is built from 14 residues. From germline, CDR1 is PRHDT and CDR2 FYEKMQ (reference sequence). The V gene lost 6 bases and the J gene lost 3 bases, with 12 bases spanning the gap. The chain's CDR3 is CASSDRGFNQPQHF. CDR3 nucleotides: TGTGCCAGCAGTGACAGAGGCTTCAATCAGCCCCAGCATTTT.

This chain links TRBV9 with TRBJ1-2, with 10 positions matching TRBD1. V lost 3 bases and J lost 8; bases outside the gene matches: 10. Germline CDR1 and CDR2: SGDLS and YYNGEE. The CDR3 length is 15 residues. The CDR3 loop reads CASSEYSGTGDGYTF. The CDR3 DNA is TGTGCCAGCAGCGAATACTCCGGGACAGGGGACGGCTACACCTTC.

The chain recombines TRBV5-6 with TRBJ1-2, with D perhaps matching TRBD1 (5 bases). The germline V and J ends were trimmed by 2 bases and 7 bases, with 9 bases remaining between them. Germline CDR1 and CDR2: SGHDT and YYEEEE. The CDR3 is 12 amino acids. The DNA of the CDR3 is TGTGCCAGCAGCTTTTCTGGGGCTGGCTACACCTTC. Translation: CASSFSGAGYTF.

The rearrangement links TRBV2 to TRBJ2-7; tentative D call: TRBD1 (6 bases). Germline assignment: CDR1 SNHLY and CDR2 FYNNEI. The CDR3 sequence is 14 residues long. With 5 bases removed from V and 1 base from J, the gap between germline ends came to 12 bases. The CDR3 here is CASSSGTLSYEQYF. For the CDR3, the DNA is TGTGCCAGCAGTTCCGGGACACTTTCCTACGAGCAGTACTTC.

The chain couples TRBV5-1 to TRBJ2-1, with D tentatively TRBD1 (6 bases). V shed 4 bases and J shed 5 bases, with 10 bases lying between them. This CDR3 region has 13 residues. The germline gives CDR1 SGHRS, CDR2 YFSETQ. DNA of the CDR3: TGCGCCAGCAGCATTGACAGGAACAATGAGCAGTTCTTC. It translates to CASSIDRNNEQFF.